This T cell receptor beta chain was retrieved from a study of blood T cell repertoires in COVID-19. Background on the study: Nucleic acid was either cDNA or gDNA, and it came from T cells, B-cell-depleted T cells, or PBMCs.

Enrollees, roughly 18 to 90 years old, lived in about two dozen US areas. A COVID-19 case was met by exposed participants within 2 weeks before study entry. Per germline, CDR1 SGHTS and CDR2 YDEGEE. With V trimmed by 7 bases and J by 1 base, 9 bases remained unmatched. The CDR3 is 16 amino acids. Per the original data handling: By means of reference gene primer amplification, nucleated cell counts were estimated. The protocol was immunoSEQ multiplex PCR, while the TCRdb copy is restricted to in-frame clones and leaves out a portion. For V, J and clone size, that table is used; D and trimming come from the DNA. The sample carries under 300,000 clones, around 90% recorded once.

The origin of this receptor is a woman between 40 and 50 years old who had been exposed to COVID-19. Material for sequencing was PBMCs or T cells enriched from blood (not recorded which). This sequence joins TRBV5-8 and TRBJ1-3, with 9 nucleotides matching TRBD1. DNA of the CDR3: TGTGCCAGCTGGATTGGGGGGACAGGGTCTGGAAACACCATATATTTT. Translating it yields CASWIGGTGSGNTIYF.